What follows are 26 T cell receptor beta chains derived from one specimen sequenced in a study of metastatic and nonmetastatic thyroid tumors. TCRdb re-called the PCR reads with MiXCR. Among just under 20,000 clones, around a quarter were seen once, and the ten largest hold 6% to 7.5%. Among the patients, none had received any treatment before thyroid surgery. The sequenced material came from blood. Receptors were obtained from a female donor with papillary thyroid cancer or a benign thyroid nodule (not recorded which). Some clones in this sample may be carry-over from other donors' samples.

This clone is medium-sized (0.01 to 0.1%) within its sample. Here the CDR3 reads CASSYREDYGYTF. The CDR3 DNA follows: TGTGCCAGTAGTTACAGGGAGGACTATGGCTACACCTTC. The V and J genes are TRBV19 and TRBJ1-2; D is possibly TRBD1 (6 bases). Trimming left V 5 bases short and J 3 bases short, with 10 bases between. CDR3 length: 13 amino acids. Germline V lookup: CDR1 LNHDA, CDR2 SQIVND (reference sequence).

This clone turned up a few times. Here the CDR3 reads CASSLARVDGYTF. CDR3 nucleotide sequence: TGTGCCAGCAGTTTAGCCAGGGTCGATGGCTACACCTTC. The chain is built from TRBV12-3 or TRBV12-4 and TRBJ1-2; weak D call: TRBD1 (5 bases). The CDR3 loop spans 13 amino acids. The V end lost 0 bases, the J end lost 6 bases, and 8 bases lay between the germline ends.

This clone was counted ten times or more. This chain connects TRBV2 to TRBJ2-3; 12 positions agree with TRBD2. The CDR3 is 15 amino acids. Germline V gene lookup returns CDR1 SNHLY and CDR2 FYNNEI. J was trimmed by 7 bases and V by 6 bases; bases with no gene match: 8. This CDR3 is CASRVGLAGLNTQYF. The CDR3 nucleotides are TGTGCCAGCAGGGTAGGACTAGCGGGATTGAATACGCAGTATTTT.

The V call is TRBV12-3 or TRBV12-4, the J call TRBJ2-2, with 10 bases aligning to TRBD2. J was trimmed by 2 bases and V by 6 bases; bases with no gene match: 3. CDR3 length: 15 amino acids. CDR3 loop: CASRTSGINTGELFF. CDR3 DNA sequence: TGTGCCAGCAGAACTAGCGGGATAAACACCGGGGAGCTGTTTTTT.

Regarding this clone: A much larger clone is a single base away; this may be a read error. The gene calls are TRBV6-2 or TRBV6-3 and TRBJ2-7; 8 positions agree with TRBD2. Germline V CDR1 and CDR2: MNHEY, SVGEGT. The CDR3 is made up of 13 amino acids. The CDR3: CTSSKREFPEQYF. For the CDR3, the DNA is TGTACCAGCAGTAAGCGGGAGTTCCCGGAGCAGTACTTC.

The chain couples TRBV7-9 to TRBJ2-7, with D possibly being TRBD1 (6 bases). Germline CDR1 is SEHNR and CDR2 is FQNEAQ (reference sequence). This CDR3 has 12 residues. Deletions cut 7 bases from V and 7 bases from J, with 14 bases between. As DNA, the CDR3 is TGTGCCAGCATGTGGGACATCCGAGAGCAGTACTTC. It codes for CASMWDIREQYF.

In its sample, this clone was seen many times. This sequence joins TRBV20-1 and TRBJ1-1; 9 bases map to TRBD1. This CDR3 is 15 amino acids long. The V gene end was trimmed by 0 bases and the J gene end by 5 bases; junction bases not matched to a gene: 7. In germline, CDR1 is DFQATT, CDR2 SNEGSKA (reference sequence). The CDR3 protein is CSARDGTGRITEAFF. DNA for the CDR3: TGCAGTGCTAGAGATGGGACAGGGAGGATTACTGAAGCTTTCTTT.

This clone is termed medium-sized. The chain links TRBV20-1 to TRBJ1-1, with TRBD1 matching 7 bases. There are 13 residues in the CDR3. From germline, CDR1 is DFQATT and CDR2 SNEGSKA (reference sequence). Here the CDR3 reads CRADRDMNTEAFF. The CDR3 bases are TGCAGGGCAGACAGGGACATGAACACTGAAGCTTTCTTT.

This clone was recorded many times. This sequence joins TRBV5-5 and TRBJ2-7, with TRBD2 matching 10 bases. The CDR3 consists of 16 residues. The germline CDR1 and CDR2 sequences are SGHKS and YYEKEE (reference sequence). V lost 2 bases to trimming and J lost 5 bases; unmatched junction nucleotides: 10. Here the CDR3 reads CASSFSAGGIIDEQYF. The CDR3 DNA follows: TGTGCCAGCAGCTTTTCAGCGGGAGGGATCATCGACGAGCAGTACTTC. Variable domain in full (rest from reference TRBV5-5 and TRBJ2-7): DAGVTQSPTHLIKTRGQQVTLRCSPISGHKSVSWYQQVLGQGPQFIFQYYEKEERGRGNFPDRFSARQFPNYSSELNVNALLLGDSALYLCASSFSAGGIIDEQYFGPGTRLTVT.

The genes are TRBV24-1 and TRBJ2-7, with D maybe TRBD1 (6 bases). The ends were cut back, 4 bases at V and 6 bases at J, with 21 bases in the middle. The CDR3 has 16 amino acids. Germline V lookup: CDR1 KGHDR, CDR2 SFDVKD. CDR3 bases: TGTGCCACCAGTGACACACCACAGGGAGCACGCGCCGAGCAGTACTTC. It translates to CATSDTPQGARAEQYF.

The chain carries TRBV6-1 and TRBJ2-1; D is ambiguous. The germline V gene has CDR1 MNHNS and CDR2 SASEGT. This CDR3 region has 11 residues. V was cut by 6 bases and J by 8 bases, with 8 bases left in between. In nucleotides, the CDR3 is TGTGCCAGCAGCCTTAGGTATGAGCAGTTCTTC. This codes for CASSLRYEQFF.

This clone has more than one count but fewer than ten. The rearrangement joins TRBV25-1 to TRBJ1-6; D is ambiguous. V shed 6 bases and J shed 7 bases, with 10 bases lying between them. Germline V lookup: CDR1 MGHDK, CDR2 SYGVNS. There are 13 residues in the CDR3. CDR3 sequence reads: CASSFERNSPLHF. The CDR3 nucleotides read TGTGCCAGCAGCTTTGAAAGGAATTCACCCCTCCACTTT.

This clone was seen a few times. The rearrangement uses TRBV28 and TRBJ1-6; perhaps TRBD1 as D (5 bases). Germline V gene lookup returns CDR1 MDHEN and CDR2 SYDVKM. The CDR3 spans 15 residues. V lost 2 bases to trimming and J lost 0 bases, with 5 bases between them. CDR3 sequence: CASSLQGSYNSPLHF. The CDR3 region has the DNA TGTGCCAGCAGTTTACAGGGCTCCTATAATTCACCCCTCCACTTT.

The chain joins TRBV11-2 to TRBJ2-1; D is uncertain. V was clipped by 5 bases and J by 3 bases, with 14 bases between them. The germline gives CDR1 SGHAT, CDR2 FQNNGV. CDR3 length equals 15 residues. The CDR3 is CASSPVGSFYNEQFF. The CDR3 nucleotides are TGTGCCAGCAGCCCAGTGGGGTCCTTCTACAATGAGCAGTTCTTC.

This clone was detected a few times. The gene calls are TRBV15 and TRBJ2-3, with 8 bases matching TRBD2. Germline CDR1 and CDR2: LNHNV and YYDKDF (reference sequence). The CDR3 length is 16 residues. Trimming cost V 3 bases and J 7 bases; bases outside gene matches: 12. CDR3: CATSSYGRAKEYTQYF. The CDR3 DNA reads TGTGCCACCAGCAGTTACGGGAGGGCAAAGGAGTATACGCAGTATTTT.

By share, this clone counts as medium-sized. The V and J genes are TRBV6-1 and TRBJ2-3; 8 bases map to TRBD2. CDR1 MNHNS and CDR2 SASEGT come from the germline V gene. The CDR3 length is 15 residues. V lost 4 bases to trimming and J lost 3 bases; unmatched junction nucleotides: 6. The CDR3 loop is CASSGAGVITDTQYF. The CDR3 coding sequence is TGTGCCAGCAGTGGAGCGGGAGTAATAACAGATACGCAGTATTTT.

This clone was recorded once. This sequence joins TRBV7-3 and TRBJ2-5, with D tentatively TRBD2 (5 bases). Deletions cut 4 bases from V and 2 bases from J, with 11 bases between. The CDR3 length is 14 residues. Looked up from germline, CDR1 is SGHTA and CDR2 is FQGTGA. The CDR3 here is CASSSDSNQETQYF. The CDR3, as DNA: TGTGCCAGCAGCTCGGACTCAAATCAAGAGACCCAGTACTTC.

The rearrangement uses TRBV18 and TRBJ1-4; 8 bases are shared with TRBD1. The CDR3 has 15 residues. Per the germline V gene, CDR1 is KGHSH and CDR2 is LQKENI. V lost 6 bases and J lost 0; bases outside the gene matches: 3. This CDR3 reads CASSRGHSTNEKLFF. CDR3 nucleotides: TGTGCCAGCTCCAGGGGGCACTCAACTAATGAAAAACTGTTTTTT.

The chain links TRBV6-1 to TRBJ2-3; 9 positions match TRBD1. Germline CDR1 is MNHNS and CDR2 is SASEGT. This CDR3 has 13 amino acids. V was pared by 7 bases and J by 4 bases, with 3 bases of the junction left unmatched. This CDR3 reads CASKGQGSDTQYF. The CDR3 DNA reads TGTGCCAGCAAGGGACAGGGATCAGATACGCAGTATTTT.

This clone was detected a few times. Compared with germline, one end of the junction differs, possibly owing to a read error. The rearrangement joins TRBV6-4 to TRBJ2-2; TRBD1 or TRBD2 may be the D gene (6 bases each). There are 13 residues in the CDR3. Germline-derived CDR1 and CDR2 are MRHNA and SNTAGT. The CDR3 reads CVSSDSGAVELFF. DNA of the CDR3: TGTGTCAGCAGTGACTCGGGGGCCGTGGAGCTGTTTTTT.

This clone was recorded at least ten times. The chain has TRBV7-6 and TRBJ2-4; the D is unclear. Germline assignment: CDR1 SGHVS and CDR2 FNYEAQ. There are 13 residues in the CDR3. Trimming shortened V by 0 bases and J by 11 bases, and 11 bases separated the two germline ends. CDR3: CASSLARGSVQYF. The CDR3 region has the DNA TGTGCCAGCAGCTTAGCGCGAGGTTCCGTTCAGTACTTC.

This clone was observed many times. The same CDR3 is also encoded by other DNA sequences in this sample. In DNA, the CDR3 is TGTGCCAGCGTCCCAGCGGTACAAGAGACCCAGTACTTC. It is translated as CASVPAVQETQYF. V and J are TRBV2 and TRBJ2-5; TRBD2 is a possible D gene (5 bases). CDR3 length equals 13 residues. V was cut by 8 bases and J by 2 bases, with 12 bases left in between. Per germline, CDR1 SNHLY and CDR2 FYNNEI.

This clone occurred a few times. The chain recombines TRBV6-5 with TRBJ1-2, with a weak D call TRBD1 (5 bases). The CDR3 spans 13 residues. Germline CDR1 reads MNHEY; CDR2 reads SVGAGI. V was shortened by 2 bases and J by 5 bases, with 9 bases between the two germline ends. CDR3 nucleotide sequence: TGTGCCAGCAGTTACGAGGGGCGTTATGGCTACACCTTC. It codes for CASSYEGRYGYTF.

The rearrangement uses TRBV11-2 and TRBJ2-7, with 8 bases lining up with TRBD2. The length of the CDR3 is 17 residues. The germline gives CDR1 SGHAT, CDR2 FQNNGV. V shed 5 bases and J 3 bases; nucleotides not matched to a gene: 15. The DNA for the CDR3 is TGTGCCAGCAGCCTCGAAAGGGGGACTAGAGGGAGCTACGAGCAGTACTTC. Residues: CASSLERGTRGSYEQYF. Together with reference TRBV11-2 and TRBJ2-7, the CDR3 gives the full variable domain: EAGVAQSPRYKIIEKRQSVAFWCNPISGHATLYWYQQILGQGPKLLIQFQNNGVVDDSQLPKDRFSAERLKGVDSTLKIQPAKLEDSAVYLCASSLERGTRGSYEQYFGPGTRLTVT.

This chain connects TRBV4-3 to TRBJ2-3, with D perhaps TRBD2 (5 bases). The CDR3 length is 15 residues. V was trimmed by 0 bases and J by 5 bases, leaving 12 bases between them. Germline V gene lookup returns CDR1 LGHNA and CDR2 YSLEER. CDR3 DNA sequence: TGCGCCAGCAGCCAAGACGGATTAGCGAAAGATACGCAGTATTTT. Translated: CASSQDGLAKDTQYF.

This chain links TRBV6-5 with TRBJ1-2, with D possibly TRBD1 on 5 matching bases. V was clipped by 0 bases and J by 8 bases, with 16 bases between them. CDR3 length: 15 residues. Germline lookup yields CDR1 MNHEY and CDR2 SVGAGI. The CDR3 DNA reads TGTGCCAGCAGTTACTCCTTGGACACCCCCAGGGGCTACACCTTC. Residues: CASSYSLDTPRGYTF.